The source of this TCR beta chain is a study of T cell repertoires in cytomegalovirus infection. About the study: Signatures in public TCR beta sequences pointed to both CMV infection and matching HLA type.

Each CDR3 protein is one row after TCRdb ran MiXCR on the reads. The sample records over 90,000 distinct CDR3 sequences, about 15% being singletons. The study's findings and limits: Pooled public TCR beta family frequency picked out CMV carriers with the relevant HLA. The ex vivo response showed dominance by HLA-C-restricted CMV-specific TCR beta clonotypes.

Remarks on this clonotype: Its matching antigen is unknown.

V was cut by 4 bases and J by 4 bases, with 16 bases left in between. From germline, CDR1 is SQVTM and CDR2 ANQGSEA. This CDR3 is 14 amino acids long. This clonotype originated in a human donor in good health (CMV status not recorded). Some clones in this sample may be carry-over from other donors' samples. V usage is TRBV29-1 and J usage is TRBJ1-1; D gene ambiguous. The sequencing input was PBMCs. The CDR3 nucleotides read TGCAGCGTTGTATCGGGTCTTCGGTCCACTGAAGCTTTCTTT. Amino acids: CSVVSGLRSTEAFF.